This T cell receptor (beta chain) is drawn from a study of yellow fever vaccine responses in identical twins. Study outcomes and limitations: Twin vaccine T cell responses reportedly seemed partly convergent, partly personalized.

Germline CDR1 and CDR2: SNHLY and FYNNEI. V was pared by 6 bases and J by 5 bases, with 19 bases between. This CDR3 contains 16 residues. This clonotype was detected a few times. Its target is unknown. A single record per CDR3 protein comes from TCRdb applying MiXCR to the RT-PCR reads. The sample shows about 3,600 distinct CDR3 sequences, more than 75% of them seen only once. The sequence was obtained from a woman younger than 35 who received the yellow fever vaccine. The chain carries TRBV2 and TRBJ1-4, with D perhaps TRBD1 (5 bases). The sample was T cells from blood (PBMCs), unsorted or a sorted subset (not recorded which), taken before or after yellow fever vaccination (not recorded which). In DNA, the CDR3 is TGTGCCAGCAGAGAGATGGGACGCGCTACCAATGAAAAACTGTTTTTT. This encodes CASREMGRATNEKLFF. The full variable domain, rest sourced from reference TRBV2 and TRBJ1-4, is EPEVTQTPSHQVTQMGQEVILRCVPISNHLYFYWYRQILGQKVEFLVSFYNNEISEKSEIFDDQFSVERPDGSNFTLKIRSTKLEDSAMYFCASREMGRATNEKLFFGSGTQLSVL.